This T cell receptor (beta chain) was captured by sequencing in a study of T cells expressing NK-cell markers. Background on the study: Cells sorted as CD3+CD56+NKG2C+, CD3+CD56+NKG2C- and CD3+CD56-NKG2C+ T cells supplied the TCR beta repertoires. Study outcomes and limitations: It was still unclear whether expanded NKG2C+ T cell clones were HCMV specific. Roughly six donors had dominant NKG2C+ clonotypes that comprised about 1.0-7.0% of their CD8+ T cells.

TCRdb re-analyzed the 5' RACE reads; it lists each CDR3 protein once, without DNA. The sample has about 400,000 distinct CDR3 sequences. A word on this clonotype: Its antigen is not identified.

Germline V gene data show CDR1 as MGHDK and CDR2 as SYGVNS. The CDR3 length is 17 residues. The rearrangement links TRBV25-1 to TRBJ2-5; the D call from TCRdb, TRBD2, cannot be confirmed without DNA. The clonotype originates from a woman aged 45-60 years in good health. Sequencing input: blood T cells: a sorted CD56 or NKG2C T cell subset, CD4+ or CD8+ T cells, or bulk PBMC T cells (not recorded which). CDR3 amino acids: CASSVTSGPVPGETQYF.